Listed here are 21 T cell receptor beta chains from one sample, sequenced in a study of blood T cells in healthy people across ages. Then a second PCR, running roughly 7 to 11 cycles, was carried out with a sample-barcoded 5' primer and a J-beta primer mix. From the 5' RACE reads, TCRdb called clonotypes with MiXCR, one entry per CDR3 protein. The sample carries over a million distinct CDR3 sequences, under 55% recorded once. The specimen sequenced was blood. Receptor source: a woman between 55 and 75 years old in good health.

The rearrangement links TRBV4-2 to TRBJ2-5, with a weak D call TRBD1 (6 bases). The CDR3 totals 15 residues. Between the trimmed V and J ends, which lost 1 base and 7 bases, there was a span of 16 bases. The germline V gene has CDR1 LGHNA and CDR2 YNFKEQ. The CDR3 nucleotides are TGTGCCAGCAGCCAAGCGCAGGGACAAGAGTGGACCCAGTACTTC. This gives the protein CASSQAQGQEWTQYF.

V gene TRBV20-1 combines with J gene TRBJ2-3; 10 bases fit TRBD2. The CDR3 spans 18 residues. J lost 6 bases, V lost 0 bases, and 15 bases had no gene match. The germline V gene has CDR1 DFQATT and CDR2 SNEGSKA (reference sequence). The chain's CDR3 is CSARDFLAGAFVADTQYF. DNA of the CDR3: TGCAGTGCTAGAGATTTCCTAGCGGGAGCTTTTGTGGCGGATACGCAGTATTTT.

This clonotype was detected a few times. The chain joins TRBV29-1 to TRBJ2-5, with D perhaps TRBD1 (6 bases). Germline lookup yields CDR1 SQVTM and CDR2 ANQGSEA. CDR3 size: 10 residues. The germline V and J ends were trimmed by 5 bases and 11 bases, with 12 bases remaining between them. The CDR3 reads CSVRTDEQYF. CDR3 nucleotide sequence: TGCAGCGTTAGGACAGATGAGCAGTACTTC.

The chain recombines TRBV24-1 with TRBJ2-7; 13 bases are shared with TRBD2. Germline-derived CDR1 and CDR2 are KGHDR and SFDVKD. The V and J ends lost 5 bases and 7 bases, in that order; junction bases with no gene match: 10. There are 16 residues in the CDR3. The CDR3 sequence is CATSGTGGLAGTEQYF. CDR3 sequence (DNA): TGTGCCACCAGTGGCACAGGGGGACTAGCGGGAACTGAGCAGTACTTC.

This clonotype was detected only a few times. The rearrangement joins TRBV20-1 to TRBJ2-1, with 12 nucleotides matching TRBD2. CDR1 is DFQATT and CDR2 is SNEGSKA in the germline V gene (reference sequence). V lost 3 bases to trimming and J lost 1 base; unmatched junction nucleotides: 7. This CDR3 has 17 amino acids. This CDR3 reads CSARTSGSVWSYNEQFF. The CDR3 nucleotides are TGCAGTGCTAGGACTAGCGGGAGTGTATGGTCCTACAATGAGCAGTTCTTC.

This sequence joins TRBV4-2 and TRBJ2-7; no clear D gene. CDR3 length: 15 amino acids. Germline values: CDR1 LGHNA, CDR2 YNFKEQ. V shed 0 bases and J shed 0 bases, with 9 bases lying between them. CDR3 nucleotides: TGTGCCAGCAGCCAAGAGCTAACGGACTCCTACGAGCAGTACTTC. Its translation: CASSQELTDSYEQYF.

The V and J genes are TRBV2 and TRBJ2-7; 7 bases line up with TRBD2. In germline, CDR1 is SNHLY, CDR2 FYNNEI. The CDR3 runs 14 residues. The J segment lost 7 bases and the V segment lost 3 bases, leaving 9 bases of the junction unmatched. The DNA of the CDR3 is TGTGCCAGCAGTGAGCGGGAGCCTCCCAAGGAGCAGTACTTC. This translates into CASSEREPPKEQYF.

A few counts support this clonotype. This rearrangement joins TRBV9 to TRBJ2-5; D unclear. Trimming took 0 bases from V and 5 from J, leaving 17 bases between them. Germline loops: CDR1 SGDLS, CDR2 YYNGEE. The CDR3 runs 16 residues. CDR3 sequence (DNA): TGTGCCAGCAGCGTAGCGTCCAACCCAAATTTGGAGACCCAGTACTTC. Its protein product is CASSVASNPNLETQYF.

The chain uses TRBV6-1 and TRBJ2-5, with D unclear. Germline CDR1 reads MNHNS; CDR2 reads SASEGT. Between the trimmed V and J ends, which lost 3 bases and 1 base, there was a span of 12 bases. CDR3 size: 15 residues. The CDR3 DNA reads TGTGCCAGCAGTGATCCCGCCAAGCTCCAAGAGACCCAGTACTTC. It codes for CASSDPAKLQETQYF.

This clonotype was seen more than once but under ten times. This chain connects TRBV7-6 to TRBJ2-3; TRBD2 aligns across 12 bases. CDR1 is SGHVS and CDR2 is FNYEAQ in the germline V gene. J lost 0 bases, V lost 5 bases, and 6 bases had no gene match. The CDR3 is made up of 17 amino acids. The CDR3 region is CASSHGTSGSSTDTQYF. CDR3 bases: TGTGCCAGCAGCCATGGGACTAGCGGGTCTAGCACAGATACGCAGTATTTT.

This clonotype was seen a few times. This rearrangement joins TRBV29-1 to TRBJ1-2; 9 bases align to TRBD1. The CDR3 runs to 12 residues. Trimming cost V 7 bases and J 7 bases; bases outside gene matches: 7. Looked up from germline, CDR1 is SQVTM and CDR2 is ANQGSEA. Here the CDR3 reads CSGGGQGLGYTF. CDR3 nucleotides: TGCAGCGGGGGGGGACAGGGTCTTGGCTACACCTTC.

The gene calls are TRBV7-3 and TRBJ2-2, with D perhaps TRBD2 (5 bases). The length of the CDR3 is 17 residues. V was pared by 1 base and J by 3 bases, with 15 bases between. CDR1 is SGHTA, CDR2 FQGTGA, per germline. The CDR3 DNA reads as TGTGCCAGCAGCTTAAAACCAAGGACTTGGGACACCGGGGAGCTGTTTTTT. Translating gives CASSLKPRTWDTGELFF. The whole variable domain, filled in from reference TRBV7-3 and TRBJ2-2, reads GAGVSQTPSNKVTEKGKYVELRCDPISGHTALYWYRQSLGQGPEFLIYFQGTGAADDSGLPNDRFFAVRPEGSVSTLKIQRTERGDSAVYLCASSLKPRTWDTGELFFGEGSRLTVL.

The chain is built from TRBV6-5 and TRBJ2-4, with D tentatively TRBD2 (6 bases). The better agreement between TRBJ2-7 and the DNA end casts doubt on the J call. This CDR3 is 16 amino acids long. CDR1 MNHEY and CDR2 SVGAGI come from the germline V gene. As DNA, the CDR3 is TGTGCCAGCACCCCAGGAGGGACCTTAATCCTCTACGAGCAGTACTTC. Its protein product is CASTPGGTLILYEQYF.

This clonotype came up a few times. The rearrangement joins TRBV9 to TRBJ2-4; a possible D gene is TRBD2 (6 bases). Judging by the DNA end, TRBJ2-7 fits better; the J call may be wrong. CDR3 size: 15 residues. Looked up from germline, CDR1 is SGDLS and CDR2 is YYNGEE. This CDR3 is CASSVGPGESSEQYF. The DNA of the CDR3 is TGTGCCAGCAGCGTAGGCCCGGGAGAGAGCTCCGAGCAGTACTTC.

This clonotype was picked up a small number of times. This chain connects TRBV11-2 to TRBJ2-7, with TRBD2 matching 8 bases. Germline CDR1 and CDR2: SGHAT and FQNNGV. The junction had 10 bases not matched to a gene; V was cut back by 4 bases and J by 5 bases. CDR3 length: 15 amino acids. The CDR3 region is CASSWSGGGYDEQYF. In DNA, the CDR3 is TGTGCCAGCAGCTGGAGCGGGGGAGGGTATGACGAGCAGTACTTC.

About this clonotype: A read error may explain this, as a much larger clone is one base away. The chain combines TRBV4-2 with TRBJ2-5; the D gene is possibly TRBD1 (5 bases). The better agreement between TRBJ2-1 and the DNA end casts doubt on the J call. The length of the CDR3 is 14 residues. Per the germline V gene, CDR1 is LGHNA and CDR2 is YNFKEQ. The CDR3 coding sequence is TGTGCCAGCAGCCAAGACAGTGGACAAGAGACCCAGTTCTTC. Translated, it gives CASSQDSGQETQFF.

The chain carries TRBV7-8 and TRBJ2-1; D is ambiguous. The CDR3 has 14 residues. Trimming removed 6 bases from V and 6 bases from J, with 15 bases in between. The germline CDR1 and CDR2 sequences are SGHVS and FQNEAQ. Here the CDR3 DNA reads TGTGCCAGCAGTGCCGGGCCCCCCTGCAATGAGCAGTTCTTC. It encodes CASSAGPPCNEQFF.

This clonotype came up a few times. The rearrangement links TRBV18 to TRBJ2-7, with D hard to call. CDR3 size: 13 residues. V was trimmed by 0 bases and J by 5 bases, leaving 8 bases between them. The germline gives CDR1 KGHSH, CDR2 LQKENI. This CDR3 is CASSPPKVNEQYF. The DNA for the CDR3 is TGTGCCAGCTCACCACCGAAAGTAAACGAGCAGTACTTC.

As concerns this clonotype: A much larger clone lies one base from this, so it may be a read error. The chain combines TRBV7-3 with TRBJ2-3; D not resolved. The CDR3 covers 13 residues. Germline CDR1 reads SGHTA; CDR2 reads FQGTGA. The CDR3 protein is CASSVLLADMQYF. The CDR3 DNA reads TGTGCCAGCAGCGTACTTCTTGCAGATATGCAGTATTTT. Full variable domain (missing parts from reference TRBV7-3 and TRBJ2-3): GAGVSQTPSNKVTEKGKYVELRCDPISGHTALYWYRQSLGQGPEFLIYFQGTGAADDSGLPNDRFFAVRPEGSVSTLKIQRTERGDSAVYLCASSVLLADMQYFGPGTRLTVL.

This clonotype was counted once. V gene TRBV29-1 combines with J gene TRBJ1-1, with TRBD1 identical over 8 bases. The V gene end was trimmed by 7 bases and the J gene end by 1 base; junction bases not matched to a gene: 8. The length of the CDR3 is 14 residues. The germline V gene encodes CDR1 SQVTM and CDR2 ANQGSEA. The CDR3 sequence: CSGKPGTGNTEAFF. The CDR3 DNA reads TGCAGCGGTAAACCCGGGACAGGGAACACTGAAGCTTTCTTT.

The chain carries TRBV7-8 and TRBJ2-7; D may be TRBD2 (6 bases). The J call may not be correct, given that the DNA end is closer to TRBJ2-5. The CDR3 contains 14 residues. Germline V gene data show CDR1 as SGHVS and CDR2 as FQNEAQ. The CDR3 nucleotides read TGTGCCAGCAGAGGGCGAGCGGGCATAGAGACCCAGTACTTC. The encoded protein is CASRGRAGIETQYF.